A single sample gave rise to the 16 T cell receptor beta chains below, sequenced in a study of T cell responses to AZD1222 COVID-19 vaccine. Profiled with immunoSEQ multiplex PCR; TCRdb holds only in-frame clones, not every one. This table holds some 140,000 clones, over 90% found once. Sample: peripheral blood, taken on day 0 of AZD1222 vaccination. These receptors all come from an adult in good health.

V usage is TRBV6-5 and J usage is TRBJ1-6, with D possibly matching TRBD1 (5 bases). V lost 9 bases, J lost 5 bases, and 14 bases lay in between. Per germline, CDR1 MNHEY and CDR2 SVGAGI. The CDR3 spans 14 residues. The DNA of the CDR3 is TGTGCCAGTAGAGGGGCAGAAAATAATTCACCCCTCCACTTT. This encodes CASRGAENNSPLHF.

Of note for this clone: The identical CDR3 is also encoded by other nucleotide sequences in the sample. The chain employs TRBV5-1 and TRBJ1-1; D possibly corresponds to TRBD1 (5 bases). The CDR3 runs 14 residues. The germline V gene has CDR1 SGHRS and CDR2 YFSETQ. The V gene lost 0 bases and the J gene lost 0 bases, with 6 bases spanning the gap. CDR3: CASSLGQMNTEAFF. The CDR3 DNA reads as TGCGCCAGCAGCTTGGGACAGATGAACACTGAAGCTTTCTTT.

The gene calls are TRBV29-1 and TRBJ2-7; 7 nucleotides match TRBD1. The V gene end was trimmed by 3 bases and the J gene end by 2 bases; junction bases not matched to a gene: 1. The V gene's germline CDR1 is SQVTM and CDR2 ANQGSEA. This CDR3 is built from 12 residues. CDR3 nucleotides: TGCAGCGTTGAGCAGGGGGCCTACGAGCAGTACTTC. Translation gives CSVEQGAYEQYF.

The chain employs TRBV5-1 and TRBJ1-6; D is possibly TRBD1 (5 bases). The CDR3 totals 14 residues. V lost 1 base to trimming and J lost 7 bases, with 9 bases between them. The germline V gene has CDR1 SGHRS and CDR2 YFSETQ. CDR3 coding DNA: TGCGCCAGCAGCTTGAGGGGAGGCAATTCACCCCTCCACTTT. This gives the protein CASSLRGGNSPLHF.

The CDR3 loop is CASSFGGGHLKTQYF. The CDR3 coding sequence is TGTGCCAGCAGCTTCGGCGGGGGCCACCTTAAGACCCAGTACTTC. The chain couples TRBV9 to TRBJ2-5; weak D call: TRBD2 (7 bases). The CDR3 totals 15 residues. Trimming shortened V by 4 bases and J by 6 bases, and 19 bases separated the two germline ends. The germline gives CDR1 SGDLS, CDR2 YYNGEE. The whole variable domain, filled in from reference TRBV9 and TRBJ2-5, reads DSGVTQTPKHLITATGQRVTLRCSPRSGDLSVYWYQQSLDQGLQFLIQYYNGEERAKGNILERFSAQQFPDLHSELNLSSLELGDSALYFCASSFGGGHLKTQYFGPGTRLLVL.

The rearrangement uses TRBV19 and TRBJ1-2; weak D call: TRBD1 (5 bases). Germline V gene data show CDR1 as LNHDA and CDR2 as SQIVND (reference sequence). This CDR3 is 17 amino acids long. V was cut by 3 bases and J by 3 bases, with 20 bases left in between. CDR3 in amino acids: CASSIGNDRADYYGYTF. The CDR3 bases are TGTGCCAGTAGTATCGGAAACGACAGAGCCGACTACTATGGCTACACCTTC. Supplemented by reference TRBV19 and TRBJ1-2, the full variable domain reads DGGITQSPKYLFRKEGQNVTLSCEQNLNHDAMYWYRQDPGQGLRLIYYSQIVNDFQKGDIAEGYSVSREKKESFPLTVTSAQKNPTAFYLCASSIGNDRADYYGYTFGSGTRLTVV.

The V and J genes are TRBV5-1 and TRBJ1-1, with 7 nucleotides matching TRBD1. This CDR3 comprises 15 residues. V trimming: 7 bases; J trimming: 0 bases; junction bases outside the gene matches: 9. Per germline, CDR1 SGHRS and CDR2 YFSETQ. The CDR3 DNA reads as TGCGCCAGCGGTTTCGAAGGGGGCCTGAACACTGAAGCTTTCTTT. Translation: CASGFEGGLNTEAFF. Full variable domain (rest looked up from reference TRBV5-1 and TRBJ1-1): KAGVTQTPRYLIKTRGQQVTLSCSPISGHRSVSWYQQTPGQGLQFLFEYFSETQRNKGNFPGRFSGRQFSNSRSEMNVSTLELGDSALYLCASGFEGGLNTEAFFGQGTRLTVV.

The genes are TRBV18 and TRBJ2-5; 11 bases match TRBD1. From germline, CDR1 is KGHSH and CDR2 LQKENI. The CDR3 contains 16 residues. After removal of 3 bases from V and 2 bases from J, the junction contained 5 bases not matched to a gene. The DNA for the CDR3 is TGTGCCAGCTCACCCCTCGGGACAGGGGGTCAAGAGACCCAGTACTTC. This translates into CASSPLGTGGQETQYF.

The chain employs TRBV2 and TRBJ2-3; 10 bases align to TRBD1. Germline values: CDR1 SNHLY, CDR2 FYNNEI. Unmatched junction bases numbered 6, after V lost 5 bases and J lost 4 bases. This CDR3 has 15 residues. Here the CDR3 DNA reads TGTGCCAGCAGTTGGGACAGGGGAAATTCAGATACGCAGTATTTT. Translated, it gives CASSWDRGNSDTQYF. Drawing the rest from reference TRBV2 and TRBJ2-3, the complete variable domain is EPEVTQTPSHQVTQMGQEVILRCVPISNHLYFYWYRQILGQKVEFLVSFYNNEISEKSEIFDDQFSVERPDGSNFTLKIRSTKLEDSAMYFCASSWDRGNSDTQYFGPGTRLTVL.

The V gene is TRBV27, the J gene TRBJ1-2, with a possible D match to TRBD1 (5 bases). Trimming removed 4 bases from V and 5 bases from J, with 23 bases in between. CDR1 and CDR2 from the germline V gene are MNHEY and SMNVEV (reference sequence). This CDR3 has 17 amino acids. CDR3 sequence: CASSSARGSLYGYGYTF. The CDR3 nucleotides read TGTGCCAGCAGTTCAGCGAGGGGCTCCCTCTATGGGTATGGCTACACCTTC.

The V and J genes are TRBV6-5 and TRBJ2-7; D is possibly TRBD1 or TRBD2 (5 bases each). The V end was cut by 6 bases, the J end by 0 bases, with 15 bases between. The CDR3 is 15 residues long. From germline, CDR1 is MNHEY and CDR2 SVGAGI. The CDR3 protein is CASRRGVLDSYEQYF. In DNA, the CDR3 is TGTGCCAGCAGGAGGGGCGTACTAGACTCCTACGAGCAGTACTTC.

In nucleotides, the CDR3 is TGTGCCAGTAGTACCTCTAGCGGGGGGGCAAATGAGCAGTTCTTC. Translated, it gives CASSTSSGGANEQFF. The V gene is TRBV19, the J gene TRBJ2-1, with 12 bases matching TRBD2. J lost 7 bases, V lost 4 bases, and 5 bases had no gene match. Germline V gene data show CDR1 as LNHDA and CDR2 as SQIVND (reference sequence). CDR3 length: 15 amino acids.

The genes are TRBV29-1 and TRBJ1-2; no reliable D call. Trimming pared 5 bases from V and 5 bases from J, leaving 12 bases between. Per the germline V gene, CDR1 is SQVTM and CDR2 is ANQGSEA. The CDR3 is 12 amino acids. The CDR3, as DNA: TGCAGCGTTAGGAGGGCCCTTTATGGCTACACCTTC. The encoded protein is CSVRRALYGYTF.

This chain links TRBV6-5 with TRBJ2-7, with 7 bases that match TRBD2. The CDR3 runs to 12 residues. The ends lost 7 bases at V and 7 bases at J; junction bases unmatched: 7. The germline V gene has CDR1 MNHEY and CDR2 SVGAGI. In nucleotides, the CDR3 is TGTGCCAGCACCAGACCCGGGGGGGAGCAGTACTTC. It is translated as CASTRPGGEQYF.

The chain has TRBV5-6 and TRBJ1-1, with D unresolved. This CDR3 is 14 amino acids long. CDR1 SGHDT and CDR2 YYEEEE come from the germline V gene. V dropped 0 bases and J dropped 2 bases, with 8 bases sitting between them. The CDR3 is CASSLGGSNTEAFF. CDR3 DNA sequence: TGTGCCAGCAGCTTGGGTGGATCCAACACTGAAGCTTTCTTT.

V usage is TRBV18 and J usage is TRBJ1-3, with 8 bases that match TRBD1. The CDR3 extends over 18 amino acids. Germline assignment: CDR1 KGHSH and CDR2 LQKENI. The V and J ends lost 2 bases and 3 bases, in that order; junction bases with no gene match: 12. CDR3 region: CASSPSRTGLPFGNTIYF. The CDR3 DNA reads TGTGCCAGCTCACCATCGAGGACAGGGCTGCCTTTTGGAAACACCATATATTTT.